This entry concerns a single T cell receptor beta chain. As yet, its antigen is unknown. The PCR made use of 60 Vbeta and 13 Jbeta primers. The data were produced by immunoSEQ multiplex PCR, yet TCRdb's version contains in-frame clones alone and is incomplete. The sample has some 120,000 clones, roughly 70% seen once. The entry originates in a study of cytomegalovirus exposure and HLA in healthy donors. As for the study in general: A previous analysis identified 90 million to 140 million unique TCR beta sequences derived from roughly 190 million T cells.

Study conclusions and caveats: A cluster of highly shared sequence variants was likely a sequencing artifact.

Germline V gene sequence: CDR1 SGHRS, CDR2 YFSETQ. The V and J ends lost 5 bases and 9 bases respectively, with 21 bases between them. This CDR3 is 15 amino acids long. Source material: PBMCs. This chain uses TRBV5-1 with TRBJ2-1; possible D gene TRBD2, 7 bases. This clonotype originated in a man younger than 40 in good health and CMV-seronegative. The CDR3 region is CASRPPGGPLTEQFF. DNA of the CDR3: TGCGCCAGCAGACCCCCGGGGGGCCCCTTGACTGAGCAGTTCTTC. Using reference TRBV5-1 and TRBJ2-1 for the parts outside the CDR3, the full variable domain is KAGVTQTPRYLIKTRGQQVTLSCSPISGHRSVSWYQQTPGQGLQFLFEYFSETQRNKGNFPGRFSGRQFSNSRSEMNVSTLELGDSALYLCASRPPGGPLTEQFFGPGTRLTVL.